This T cell receptor beta chain was identified during a study of blood T cell repertoires in COVID-19. Germline V lookup: CDR1 MNHNY, CDR2 SVGAGI (reference sequence). The CDR3 is made up of 14 amino acids. V gave up 6 bases and J gave up 4 bases; unmatched junction bases: 7. Produced via immunoSEQ multiplex PCR; TCRdb's table is partial and in-frame only. The sample lists 150,000 to 200,000 clones, around 87% seen once, with 2.7% in the top ten. The chain has TRBV6-6 and TRBJ1-1; 8 positions agree with TRBD1. The receptor was derived from a man aged 40-49 years with active or convalescent COVID-19. Sequencing was performed on peripheral blood. CDR3 sequence: CASRKGTGGTEAFF. CDR3 coding DNA: TGTGCCAGCAGAAAGGGAACAGGGGGCACTGAAGCTTTCTTT.